A selection of T cell receptor beta chains follows, all from one sample in a study of blood T cells in healthy people across ages. TCRdb re-derived calls from the 5' RACE reads in MiXCR, one entry per CDR3 protein. Of around 1.5 million distinct CDR3 sequences in the sample, approximately 32% were seen once. Sequenced material: blood. These receptors all come from a woman in her thirties in good health. The CDR3 runs from the conserved cysteine through the conserved F or W. Clone sizes are given selectively: once, few, many, or a class where the clone is expanded.

CSAREGAYPNQPQHF | once | TRBV20-1
CASSLNSGTTFYEQYF | few | TRBV27
CASSLVVTSGRSGYQETQYF | NA | TRBV7-8
CASSEFGYTF | NA | TRBV2
CASSLRPSRDTDTQYF | many | TRBV28
CSAVGTHYSNYGYTF | few | TRBV29-1
CASSQEGTGGTEAFF | NA | TRBV4-1
CASSQDRPLAGGPSSYNEQFF | NA | TRBV3-1
CSVDKPGQGRGYTF | NA | TRBV29-1
CAISVSGGEQPQHF | NA | TRBV10-3
CASSSLLGLAGDTQYF | few | TRBV2
CAISRSTGRGLEQFF | NA | TRBV10-3
CSAREAPWDRSSGANVLTF | few | TRBV20-1
CASSEEGLAKNIQYF | NA | TRBV2
CASSLGTASSGQPQHF | many | TRBV7-2
CASSLNDRGSYEQYF | few | TRBV7-9
CASRAGTRADTQYF | NA | TRBV25-1
CASRTSMAPYGYTF | NA | TRBV12-3/TRBV12-4
CAISDDSHGQGSEQYF | few | TRBV10-3
CSARRQALSYEQYF | NA | TRBV20-1
CASSQERSGGSYNEQFF | NA | TRBV4-2
CATSDRWTGRETQYF | NA | TRBV24-1
CATSPSRGLGYGYTF | NA | TRBV15
CASSQGWWASNQPQHF | NA | TRBV4-1
CASTGTGGPPNGYTF | NA | TRBV5-6
CATSEATEEAFF | NA | TRBV15
CASSVDPVGGRYEQYF | NA | TRBV9
CAWREGSSYEQYF | few | TRBV30
CASSSTLRDGGETQYF | NA | TRBV7-9
CASSNHLENIQYF | few | TRBV5-5
CASSLAGLSGEQYF | NA | TRBV5-1
CASSLWDRDFETQYF | NA | TRBV7-9
CSVEGGQGWTEAFF | few | TRBV29-1
CASSFLPPRGGYTF | NA | TRBV12-3/TRBV12-4
CASSVSGLRGDEQFF | NA | TRBV9
CSAPPDWAGGTDTQYF | few | TRBV20-1